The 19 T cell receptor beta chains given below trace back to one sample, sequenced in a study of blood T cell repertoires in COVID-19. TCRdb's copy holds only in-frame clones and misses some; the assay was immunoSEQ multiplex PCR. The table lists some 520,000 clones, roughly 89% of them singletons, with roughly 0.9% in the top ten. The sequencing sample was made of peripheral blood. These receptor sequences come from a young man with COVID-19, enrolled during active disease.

The CDR3 is CASSLLGTSGVSSYNEQFF. As DNA, the CDR3 is TGCGCCAGCAGCTTGCTAGGGACTAGCGGGGTTAGCTCCTACAATGAGCAGTTCTTC. The J gene is TRBJ2-1, the V gene TRBV5-1; 13 bases are shared with TRBD2. This CDR3 contains 19 residues. CDR1 is SGHRS and CDR2 is YFSETQ in the germline V gene. The J segment lost 0 bases and the V segment lost 1 base, leaving 7 bases of the junction unmatched.

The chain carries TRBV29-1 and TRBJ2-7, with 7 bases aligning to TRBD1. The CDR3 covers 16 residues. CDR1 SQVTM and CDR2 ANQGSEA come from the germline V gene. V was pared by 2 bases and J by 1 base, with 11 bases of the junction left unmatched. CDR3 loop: CSVESVGDSPSYEQYF. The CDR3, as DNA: TGCAGCGTTGAAAGTGTAGGGGACAGCCCGTCCTACGAGCAGTACTTC.

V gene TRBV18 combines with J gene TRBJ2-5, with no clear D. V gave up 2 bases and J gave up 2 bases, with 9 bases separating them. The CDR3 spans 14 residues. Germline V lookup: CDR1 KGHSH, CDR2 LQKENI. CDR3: CASSPLGVQETQYF. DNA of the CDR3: TGTGCCAGCTCACCATTGGGCGTTCAAGAGACCCAGTACTTC.

The CDR3 reads CATSDPGTDDTQYF. The CDR3 nucleotides read TGTGCCACCAGTGACCCCGGGACAGACGATACGCAGTATTTT. This chain joins TRBV24-1 and TRBJ2-3, with 7 bases fitting TRBD1. Germline lookup yields CDR1 KGHDR and CDR2 SFDVKD. This CDR3 is 14 amino acids long. V lost 4 bases to trimming and J lost 6 bases; unmatched junction nucleotides: 6.

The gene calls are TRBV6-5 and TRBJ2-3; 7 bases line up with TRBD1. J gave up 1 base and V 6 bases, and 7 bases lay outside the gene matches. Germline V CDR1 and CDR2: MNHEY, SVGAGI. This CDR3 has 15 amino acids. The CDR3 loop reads CASRDQGVGTDTQYF. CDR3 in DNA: TGTGCCAGCAGGGACCAGGGGGTAGGCACAGATACGCAGTATTTT.

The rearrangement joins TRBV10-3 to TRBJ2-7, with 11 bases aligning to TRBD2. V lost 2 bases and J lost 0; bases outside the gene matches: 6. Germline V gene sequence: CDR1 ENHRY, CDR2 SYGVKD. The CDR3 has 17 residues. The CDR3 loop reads CAISEGTSGKSSYEQYF. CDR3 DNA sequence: TGTGCCATCAGTGAGGGGACTAGCGGTAAAAGCTCCTACGAGCAGTACTTC.

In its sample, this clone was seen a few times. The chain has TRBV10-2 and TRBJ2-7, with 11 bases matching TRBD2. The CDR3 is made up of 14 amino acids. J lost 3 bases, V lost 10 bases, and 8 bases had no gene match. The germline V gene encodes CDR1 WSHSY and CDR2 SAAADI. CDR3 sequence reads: CATKAGTSGYEQYF. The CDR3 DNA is TGCGCCACCAAGGCCGGGACTAGCGGCTACGAGCAGTACTTC.

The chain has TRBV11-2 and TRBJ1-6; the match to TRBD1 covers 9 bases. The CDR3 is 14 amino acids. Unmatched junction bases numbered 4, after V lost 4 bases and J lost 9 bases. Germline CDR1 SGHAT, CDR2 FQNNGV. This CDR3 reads CASSSRQGVSPLHF. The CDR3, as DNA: TGTGCCAGCAGCTCAAGACAGGGGGTTTCACCCCTCCACTTT.

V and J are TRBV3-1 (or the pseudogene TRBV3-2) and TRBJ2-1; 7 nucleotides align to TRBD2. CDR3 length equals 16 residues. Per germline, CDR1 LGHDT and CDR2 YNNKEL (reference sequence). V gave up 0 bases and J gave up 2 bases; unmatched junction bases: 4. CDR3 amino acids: CASSQDFGGTYNEQFF. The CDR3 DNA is TGTGCCAGCAGCCAAGATTTCGGGGGGACCTACAATGAGCAGTTCTTC.

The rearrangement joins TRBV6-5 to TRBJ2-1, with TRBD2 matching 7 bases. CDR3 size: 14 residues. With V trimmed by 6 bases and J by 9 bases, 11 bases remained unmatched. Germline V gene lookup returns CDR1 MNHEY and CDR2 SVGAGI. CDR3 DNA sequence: TGTGCCAGCAGCGATTCTACTATAGCGGGTGAGCAGTTCTTC. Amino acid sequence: CASSDSTIAGEQFF.

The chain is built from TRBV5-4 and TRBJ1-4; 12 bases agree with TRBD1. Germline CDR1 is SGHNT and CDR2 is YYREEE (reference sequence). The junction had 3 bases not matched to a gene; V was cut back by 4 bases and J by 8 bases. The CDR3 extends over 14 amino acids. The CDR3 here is CASSRDRGREKLFF. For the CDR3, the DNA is TGTGCCAGCAGCCGGGACAGGGGGCGGGAAAAACTGTTTTTT.

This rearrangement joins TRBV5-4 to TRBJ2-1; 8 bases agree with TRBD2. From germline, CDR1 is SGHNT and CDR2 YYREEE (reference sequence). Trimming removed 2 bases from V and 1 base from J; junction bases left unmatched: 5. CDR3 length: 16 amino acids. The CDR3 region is CASSFGTSRSYNEQFF. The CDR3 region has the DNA TGTGCCAGCAGCTTCGGGACTAGTCGGTCCTACAATGAGCAGTTCTTC.

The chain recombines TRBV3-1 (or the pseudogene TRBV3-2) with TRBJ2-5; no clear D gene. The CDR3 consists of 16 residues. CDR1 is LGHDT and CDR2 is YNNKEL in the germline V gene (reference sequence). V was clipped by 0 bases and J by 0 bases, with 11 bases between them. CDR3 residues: CASSQDLAPHQETQYF. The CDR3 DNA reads TGTGCCAGCAGCCAAGATTTGGCACCCCACCAAGAGACCCAGTACTTC.

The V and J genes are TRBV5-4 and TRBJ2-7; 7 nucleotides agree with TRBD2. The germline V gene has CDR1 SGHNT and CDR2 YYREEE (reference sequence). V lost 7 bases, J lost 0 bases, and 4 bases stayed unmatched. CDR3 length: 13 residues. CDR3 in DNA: TGTGCCAGCTCGCTAGCGGTCTCCTACGAGCAGTACTTC. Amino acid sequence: CASSLAVSYEQYF.

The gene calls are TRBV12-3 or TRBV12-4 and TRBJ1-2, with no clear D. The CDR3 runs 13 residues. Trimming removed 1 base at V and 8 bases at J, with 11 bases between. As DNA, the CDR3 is TGTGCCAGCAGTTTAGTCAGAGGCGGGGGCTACACCTTC. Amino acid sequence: CASSLVRGGGYTF.

CDR3 region: CASSSRGNTEAFF. CDR3 bases: TGTGCCAGCAGTTCCAGGGGGAACACTGAAGCTTTCTTT. The chain couples TRBV2 to TRBJ1-1; possibly TRBD1 for D (6 bases). Trimming removed 5 bases from V and 1 base from J, with 8 bases in between. Germline V lookup: CDR1 SNHLY, CDR2 FYNNEI. The CDR3 length is 13 residues.

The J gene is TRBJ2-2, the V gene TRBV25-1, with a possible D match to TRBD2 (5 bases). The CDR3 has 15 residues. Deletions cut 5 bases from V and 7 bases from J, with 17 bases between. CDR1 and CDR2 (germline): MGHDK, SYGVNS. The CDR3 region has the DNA TGTGCCAGCAGTCCCCGTGGAGGTCCCGGCGGGGAGCTGTTTTTT. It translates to CASSPRGGPGGELFF.

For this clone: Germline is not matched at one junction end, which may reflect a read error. The CDR3 here is CASSLGTGSGANVLTF. The CDR3 DNA sequence: TGTGCTAGCAGCTTAGGAACCGGCTCTGGGGCCAACGTCCTGACTTTC. The chain carries TRBV7-7 and TRBJ2-6; D gene unclear. Germline V CDR1 and CDR2: SSHAT, FNYEAQ (reference sequence). The CDR3 sequence is 16 residues long.

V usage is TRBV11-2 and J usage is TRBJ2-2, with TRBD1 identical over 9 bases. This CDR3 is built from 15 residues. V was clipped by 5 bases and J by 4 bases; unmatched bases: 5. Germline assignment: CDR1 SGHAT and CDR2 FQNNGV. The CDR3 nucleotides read TGTGCCAGCAGCCTTACAGGGGGCATCACCGGGGAGCTGTTTTTT. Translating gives CASSLTGGITGELFF. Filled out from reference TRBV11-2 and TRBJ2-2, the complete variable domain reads EAGVAQSPRYKIIEKRQSVAFWCNPISGHATLYWYQQILGQGPKLLIQFQNNGVVDDSQLPKDRFSAERLKGVDSTLKIQPAKLEDSAVYLCASSLTGGITGELFFGEGSRLTVL.